This T cell receptor beta chain comes out of a study of cytomegalovirus exposure and HLA in healthy donors. The method was immunoSEQ multiplex PCR; TCRdb's version includes in-frame clones alone and lacks a portion of them. The sample includes some 88,000 clones, approximately 96% of them seen just once. Source material: PBMCs. This clonotype was obtained from a man aged 18 to 29 in good health and CMV-seronegative.

The DNA of the CDR3 is TGTGCCAGCTCACCGTCTTTGAACACTGAAGCTTTCTTT. Protein sequence: CASSPSLNTEAFF. The chain uses TRBV18 and TRBJ1-1; D is ambiguous. CDR3 length: 13 residues. The V end lost 3 bases, the J end lost 0 bases, and 5 bases lay between the germline ends. CDR1 and CDR2 from the germline V gene are KGHSH and LQKENI.